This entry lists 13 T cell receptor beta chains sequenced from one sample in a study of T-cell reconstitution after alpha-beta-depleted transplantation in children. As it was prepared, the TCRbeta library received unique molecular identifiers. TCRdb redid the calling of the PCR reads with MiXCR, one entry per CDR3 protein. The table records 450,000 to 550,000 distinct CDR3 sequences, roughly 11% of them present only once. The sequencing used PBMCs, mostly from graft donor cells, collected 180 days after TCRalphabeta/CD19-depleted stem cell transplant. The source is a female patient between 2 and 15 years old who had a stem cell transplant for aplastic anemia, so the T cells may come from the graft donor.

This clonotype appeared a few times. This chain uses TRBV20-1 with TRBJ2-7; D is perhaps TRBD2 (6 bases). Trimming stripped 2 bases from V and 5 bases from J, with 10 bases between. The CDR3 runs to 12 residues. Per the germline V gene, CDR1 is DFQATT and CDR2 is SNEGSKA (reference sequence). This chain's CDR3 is CSARLAIHEQYF. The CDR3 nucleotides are TGCAGTGCTAGACTAGCGATCCACGAGCAGTACTTC.

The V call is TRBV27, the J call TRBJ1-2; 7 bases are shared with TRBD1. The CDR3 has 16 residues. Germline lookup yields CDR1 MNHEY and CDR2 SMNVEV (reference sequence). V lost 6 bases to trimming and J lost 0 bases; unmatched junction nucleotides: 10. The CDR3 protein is CASSLLPQGANYGYTF. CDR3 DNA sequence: TGTGCCAGCAGCCTCCTGCCCCAGGGGGCTAACTATGGCTACACCTTC.

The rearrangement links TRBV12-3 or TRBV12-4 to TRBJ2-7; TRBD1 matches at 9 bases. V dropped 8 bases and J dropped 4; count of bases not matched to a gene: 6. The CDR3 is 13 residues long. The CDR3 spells CASSRTGVYEQYV. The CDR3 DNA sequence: TGTGCCAGCTCCCGGACAGGGGTGTACGAGCAGTACGTC.

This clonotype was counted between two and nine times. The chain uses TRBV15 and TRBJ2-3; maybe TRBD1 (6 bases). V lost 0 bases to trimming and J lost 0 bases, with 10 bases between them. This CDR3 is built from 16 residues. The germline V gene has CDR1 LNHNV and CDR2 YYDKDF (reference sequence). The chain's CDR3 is CATSRDRGISTDTQYF. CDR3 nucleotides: TGTGCCACCAGCAGAGACAGGGGAATTAGCACAGATACGCAGTATTTT.

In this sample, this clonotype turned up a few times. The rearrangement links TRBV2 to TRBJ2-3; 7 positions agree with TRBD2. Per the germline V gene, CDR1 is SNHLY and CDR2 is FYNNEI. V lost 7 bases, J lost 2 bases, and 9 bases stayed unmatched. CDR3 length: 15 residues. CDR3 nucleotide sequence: TGTGCCAGCATAATTGGCGGGGGATTCACAGATACGCAGTATTTT. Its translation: CASIIGGGFTDTQYF.

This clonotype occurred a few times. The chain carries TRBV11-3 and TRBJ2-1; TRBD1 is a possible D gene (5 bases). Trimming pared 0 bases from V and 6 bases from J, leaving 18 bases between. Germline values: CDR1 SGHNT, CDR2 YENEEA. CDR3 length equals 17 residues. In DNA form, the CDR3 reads TGTGCCAGCAGCTTAGATGAAGGAGTCAGGGCGGCCAATGAGCAGTTCTTC. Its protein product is CASSLDEGVRAANEQFF.

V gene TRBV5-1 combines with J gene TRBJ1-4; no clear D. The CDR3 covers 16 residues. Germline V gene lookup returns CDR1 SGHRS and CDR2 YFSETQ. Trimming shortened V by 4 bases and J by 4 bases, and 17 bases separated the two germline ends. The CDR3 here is CASSPLHPSNNEKLFF. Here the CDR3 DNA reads TGCGCCAGCAGCCCCTTACACCCGTCGAATAATGAAAAACTGTTTTTT.

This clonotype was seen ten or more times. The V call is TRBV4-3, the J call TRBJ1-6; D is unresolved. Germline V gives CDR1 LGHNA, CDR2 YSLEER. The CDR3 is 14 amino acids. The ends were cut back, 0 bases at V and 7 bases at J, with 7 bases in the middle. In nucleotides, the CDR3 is TGCGCCAGCAGCCAAGAGGGCCAGAATTCACCCCTCCACTTT. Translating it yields CASSQEGQNSPLHF.

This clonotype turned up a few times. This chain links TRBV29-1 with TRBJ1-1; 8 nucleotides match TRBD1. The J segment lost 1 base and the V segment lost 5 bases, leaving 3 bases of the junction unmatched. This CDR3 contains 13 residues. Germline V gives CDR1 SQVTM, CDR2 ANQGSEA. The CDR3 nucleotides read TGCAGCGTTCGCGGGACAGGGAACACTGAAGCTTTCTTT. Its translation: CSVRGTGNTEAFF.

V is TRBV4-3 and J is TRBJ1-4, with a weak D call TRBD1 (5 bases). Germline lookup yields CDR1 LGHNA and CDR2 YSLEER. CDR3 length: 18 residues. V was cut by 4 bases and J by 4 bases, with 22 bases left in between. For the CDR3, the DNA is TGCGCCAGCAGCCTAGGACGGCGGGGGAAGGGCTTTAATGAAAAACTGTTTTTT. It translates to CASSLGRRGKGFNEKLFF.

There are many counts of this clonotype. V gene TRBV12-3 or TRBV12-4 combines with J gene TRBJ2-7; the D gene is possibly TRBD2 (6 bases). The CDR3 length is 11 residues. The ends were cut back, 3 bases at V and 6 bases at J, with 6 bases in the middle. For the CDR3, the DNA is TGTGCCAGCAGTTTGGGGGGCGAGCAGTACGTC. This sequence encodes CASSLGGEQYV.

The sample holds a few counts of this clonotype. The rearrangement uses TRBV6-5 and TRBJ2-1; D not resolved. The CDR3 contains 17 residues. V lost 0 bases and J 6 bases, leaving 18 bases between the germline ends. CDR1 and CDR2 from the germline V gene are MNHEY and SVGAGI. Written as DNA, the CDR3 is TGTGCCAGCAGTTACTCGCTAGTTCAAGGGCTGGGCAATGAGCAGTTCTTC. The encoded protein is CASSYSLVQGLGNEQFF.

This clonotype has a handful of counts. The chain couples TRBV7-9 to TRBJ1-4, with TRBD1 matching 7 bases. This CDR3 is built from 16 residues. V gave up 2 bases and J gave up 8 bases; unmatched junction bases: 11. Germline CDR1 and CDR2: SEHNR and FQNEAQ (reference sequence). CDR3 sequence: CASSLRRDRGGEKLFF. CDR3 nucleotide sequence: TGTGCCAGCAGCTTACGTCGGGACAGAGGAGGGGAAAAACTGTTTTTT.